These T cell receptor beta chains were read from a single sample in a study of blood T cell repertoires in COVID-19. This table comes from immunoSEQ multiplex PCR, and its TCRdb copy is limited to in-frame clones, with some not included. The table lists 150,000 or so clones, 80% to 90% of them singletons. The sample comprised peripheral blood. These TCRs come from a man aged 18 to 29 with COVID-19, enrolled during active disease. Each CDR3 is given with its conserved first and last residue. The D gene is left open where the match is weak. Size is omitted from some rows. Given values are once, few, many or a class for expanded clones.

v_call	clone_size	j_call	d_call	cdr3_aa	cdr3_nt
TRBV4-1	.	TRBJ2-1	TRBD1	CASSGTVSDEQFF	TGCGCCAGTTCCGGGACAGTTAGCGATGAGCAGTTCTTC
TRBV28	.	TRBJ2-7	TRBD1	CASSLDGTALYEQYF	TGTGCCAGCAGTTTAGACGGGACAGCCCTCTACGAGCAGTACTTC
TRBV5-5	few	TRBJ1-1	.	CASSLDVFGGGTEAFF	TGTGCCAGCAGCTTGGATGTTTTCGGAGGAGGGACTGAAGCTTTCTTT
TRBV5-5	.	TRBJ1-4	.	CASSPTGTRNEKLLF	TGTGCCAGCAGCCCGACCGGGACACGAAATGAAAAACTGCTTTTT
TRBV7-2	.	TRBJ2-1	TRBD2	CASSLATTSAYNEQFF	TGTGCCAGCAGCTTAGCTACGACTAGCGCGTACAATGAGCAGTTCTTC
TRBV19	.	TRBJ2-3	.	CASTQGSGGSGTDTQYF	TGTGCCAGTACCCAGGGGTCCGGCGGGAGTGGCACAGATACGCAGTATTTT
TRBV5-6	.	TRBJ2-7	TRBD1	CASSWGQGNYEQYF	TGTGCCAGCAGCTGGGGACAGGGCAACTACGAGCAGTACTTC
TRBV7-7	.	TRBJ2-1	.	CASSLRLDHDNEQFF	TGTGCCAGCAGCCTTAGACTAGACCATGACAATGAGCAGTTCTTC
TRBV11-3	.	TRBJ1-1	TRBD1	CASSLGGTGVPGVNTEAFF	TGTGCCAGCAGCTTAGGAGGGACAGGGGTTCCCGGGGTGAACACTGAAGCTTTCTTT
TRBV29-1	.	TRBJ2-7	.	CSVVCPTGDSQYEQYF	TGCAGCGTTGTATGCCCAACAGGGGACTCCCAATACGAGCAGTACTTC
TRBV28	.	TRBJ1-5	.	CASSLLGEGGNQPQHF	TGTGCCAGCAGTTTATTAGGGGAGGGTGGCAATCAGCCCCAGCATTTT
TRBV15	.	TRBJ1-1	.	CATSRVGRGNTEAFF	TGTGCCACCAGCAGAGTTGGAAGGGGGAACACTGAAGCTTTCTTT
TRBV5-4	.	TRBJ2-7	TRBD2	CASSSGIRGGFYEQYF	TGTGCCAGCAGCTCTGGGATAAGGGGAGGGTTCTACGAGCAGTACTTC
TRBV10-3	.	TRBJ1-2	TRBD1	CAISETGEDYGYTF	TGTGCCATCAGTGAAACAGGGGAGGACTATGGCTACACCTTC
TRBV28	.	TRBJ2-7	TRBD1	CASRSTGGSYEQYF	TGTGCCAGCAGGTCGACAGGGGGCTCCTACGAGCAGTACTTC
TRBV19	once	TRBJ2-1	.	CASSMGNYNEQFF	TGTGCCAGTAGTATGGGCAACTACAATGAGCAGTTCTTC
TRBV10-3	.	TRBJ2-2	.	CAISGTANTGELFF	TGTGCCATCAGTGGAACAGCGAACACCGGGGAGCTGTTTTTT
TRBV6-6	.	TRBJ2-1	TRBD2	CASSQNRRGASYNEQFF	TGTGCCAGCAGTCAGAATCGGCGGGGGGCCTCCTACAATGAGCAGTTCTTC
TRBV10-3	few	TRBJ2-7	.	CAISRDSYYEQYF	TGTGCCATCTCTCGGGACTCATACTACGAGCAGTACTTC
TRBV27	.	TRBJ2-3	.	CASSSGVDTQYF	TGTGCCAGCAGTTCAGGGGTGGATACGCAGTATTTT
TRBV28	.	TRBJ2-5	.	CASSLSGQQETQYF	TGTGCCAGCAGCCTCTCCGGTCAACAAGAGACCCAGTACTTC
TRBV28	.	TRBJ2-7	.	CASSSGFSGYEQYF	TGTGCCAGCAGCTCAGGGTTTTCGGGCTACGAGCAGTACTTC
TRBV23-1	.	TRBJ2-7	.	CASSQSMVPGLTYEQYF	TGCGCCAGCAGTCAATCCATGGTCCCGGGACTTACCTACGAGCAGTACTTC
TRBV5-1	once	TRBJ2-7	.	CASSFRGEQYF	TGCGCCAGCAGCTTTCGAGGGGAGCAGTACTTC
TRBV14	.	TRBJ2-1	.	CASSQEGLFSGEQFF	TGTGCCAGCAGCCAAGAGGGACTCTTCTCAGGGGAGCAGTTCTTC
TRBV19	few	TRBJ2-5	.	CASSIREETQYF	TGTGCCAGTAGTATACGGGAAGAGACCCAGTACTTC
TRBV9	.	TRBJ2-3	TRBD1	CASSVGQGVTDTQYF	TGTGCCAGCAGCGTAGGACAGGGAGTCACAGATACGCAGTATTTT
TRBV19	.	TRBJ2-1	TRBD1	CASSTDRVYNEQFF	TGTGCCAGTAGTACCGACAGGGTCTACAATGAGCAGTTCTTC
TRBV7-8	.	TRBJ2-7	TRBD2	CASSFRAGGTYEQYF	TGTGCCAGCAGCTTCCGGGCGGGGGGAACCTACGAGCAGTACTTC
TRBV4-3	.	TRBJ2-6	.	CASSPQGLSGANVLTF	TGCGCCAGCAGCCCCCAGGGTTTGTCGGGGGCCAACGTCCTGACTTTC
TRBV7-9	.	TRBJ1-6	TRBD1	CASSTGTGLSPLHF	TGTGCCAGCAGCACAGGGACAGGGTTATCACCCCTCCACTTT
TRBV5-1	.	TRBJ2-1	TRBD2	CASTESGRADFYNEQFF	TGCGCCAGCACTGAAAGCGGGAGGGCAGATTTCTACAATGAGCAGTTCTTC
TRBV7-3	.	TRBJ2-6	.	CASSSPRTVYSGANVLTF	TGTGCCAGCAGCTCTCCACGGACAGTTTACTCTGGGGCCAACGTCCTGACTTTC
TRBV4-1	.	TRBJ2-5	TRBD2	CASSDGGTSSYQETQYF	TGCGCCAGCAGCGACGGGGGGACCAGTTCATACCAAGAGACCCAGTACTTC
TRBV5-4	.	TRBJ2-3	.	CASSLELVGTDTQYF	TGTGCCAGCAGCTTGGAACTAGTGGGCACAGATACGCAGTATTTT
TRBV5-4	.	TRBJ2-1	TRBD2	CASSPYGGSYNEQFF	TGTGCCAGCAGCCCCTACGGGGGGTCATACAATGAGCAGTTCTTC
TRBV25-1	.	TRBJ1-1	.	CASSGSTGGHWNTEAFF	TGTGCCAGCAGTGGTTCCACGGGGGGGCATTGGAACACTGAAGCTTTCTTT
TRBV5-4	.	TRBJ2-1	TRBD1	CASRDDRAMYNEQFF	TGTGCCAGCAGAGATGACAGGGCGATGTACAATGAGCAGTTCTTC
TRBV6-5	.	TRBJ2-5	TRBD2	CASSPGLASETQYF	TGTGCCAGCAGTCCGGGACTAGCGTCGGAGACCCAGTACTTC
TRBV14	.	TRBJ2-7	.	CASSQDYKGSPYEQYF	TGTGCCAGCAGCCAAGATTATAAAGGGAGCCCTTACGAGCAGTACTTC
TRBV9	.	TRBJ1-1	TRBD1	CASSGTGQPNTEAFF	TGTGCCAGCAGCGGGACGGGACAGCCCAACACTGAAGCTTTCTTT
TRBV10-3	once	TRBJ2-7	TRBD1	CAISEWTGPRYEQYF	TGTGCCATCAGTGAGTGGACAGGTCCCCGCTACGAGCAGTACTTC
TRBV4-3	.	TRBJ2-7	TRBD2	CASSHGLAGGEQYF	TGCGCCAGCAGCCACGGACTAGCGGGCGGGGAGCAGTACTTC
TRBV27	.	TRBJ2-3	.	CASSFAGPQGDTQYF	TGTGCCAGCAGTTTTGCGGGACCCCAGGGAGATACGCAGTATTTT
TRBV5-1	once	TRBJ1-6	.	CASSSRPGEQNSPLHF	TGCGCCAGCAGCTCCAGACCTGGGGAGCAGAATTCACCCCTCCACTTT
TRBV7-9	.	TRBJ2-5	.	CASSRFRLDGKETQYF	TGTGCCAGCAGCCGGTTCAGACTAGACGGGAAAGAGACCCAGTACTTC
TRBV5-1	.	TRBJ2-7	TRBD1	CASSPRQGATYEQYF	TGCGCCAGCAGCCCACGACAGGGGGCAACCTACGAGCAGTACTTC
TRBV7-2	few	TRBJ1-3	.	CASSQDSLSGNTIYF	TGTGCCAGCAGCCAGGACAGCCTCTCTGGAAACACCATATATTTT
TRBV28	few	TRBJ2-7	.	CASSFGGQYLNEQYF	TGTGCCAGCAGTTTCGGGGGACAGTATTTGAACGAGCAGTACTTC
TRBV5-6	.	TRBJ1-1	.	CASSFRERTEAFF	TGTGCCAGCAGCTTCCGGGAAAGAACTGAAGCTTTCTTT
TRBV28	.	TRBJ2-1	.	CASSNPSGSPNEQFF	TGTGCCAGCAGTAACCCCTCCGGGAGCCCTAATGAGCAGTTCTTC
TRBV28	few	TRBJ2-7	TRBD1	CASSVTGVGYEQYF	TGTGCCAGCAGTGTAACAGGGGTGGGCTACGAGCAGTACTTC
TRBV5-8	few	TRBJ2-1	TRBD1	CASTNRDRGDEQFF	TGTGCCAGCACTAACCGGGACAGGGGCGATGAGCAGTTCTTC
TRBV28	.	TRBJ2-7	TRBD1	CASSLRDRGFNEQYF	TGTGCCAGCAGCCTTCGGGACAGGGGGTTCAACGAGCAGTACTTC
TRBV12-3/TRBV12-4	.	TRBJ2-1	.	CASSLKEGSEQFF	TGTGCCAGCAGTTTAAAGGAGGGGAGTGAGCAGTTCTTC
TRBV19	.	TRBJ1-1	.	CASSTPRTEMNTEAFF	TGTGCCAGTAGTACCCCCCGCACAGAGATGAACACTGAAGCTTTCTTT